Below, 17 T cell receptor beta chains from the same sample are listed, as sequenced in a study of beta chain features in type 1 diabetes. General study points: Moderate yet significant TCRB CDR3 shortening was seen in Type 1 diabetes patients in all four CD4+ subsets.

Their target antigens are unknown. As every portion of the isolated RNA was reverse transcribed, the sequencing read expressed TCRB transcripts. Sequencing used immunoSEQ multiplex PCR; TCRdb keeps in-frame clones, though not all of them. The data hold around 250,000 clones, with about 14% observed a single time. The sample consisted of naive CD4+ T cells from blood. Source of these receptors: a man under 40 with type 1 diabetes.

The J gene is TRBJ2-3, the V gene TRBV19, with unresolved D. The germline gives CDR1 LNHDA, CDR2 SQIVND (reference sequence). The CDR3 runs to 13 residues. Trimming left V 1 base short and J 2 bases short, with 4 bases between. The CDR3: CASSIAVTDTQYF. CDR3 nucleotide sequence: TGTGCCAGTAGTATAGCAGTCACAGATACGCAGTATTTT.

The genes are TRBV18 and TRBJ1-5, with D unclear. The CDR3 extends over 13 amino acids. The V gene's germline CDR1 is KGHSH and CDR2 LQKENI. V dropped 1 base and J dropped 5 bases, with 6 bases sitting between them. CDR3 coding DNA: TGTGCCAGCTCACCACGGGGAGATCAGCCCCAGCATTTT. It translates to CASSPRGDQPQHF. The entire variable domain, with the rest obtained from reference TRBV18 and TRBJ1-5, is as follows: NAGVMQNPRHLVRRRGQEARLRCSPMKGHSHVYWYRQLPEEGLKFMVYLQKENIIDESGMPKERFSAEFPKEGPSILRIQQVVRGDSAAYFCASSPRGDQPQHFGDGTRLSIL.

The rearrangement uses TRBV2 and TRBJ1-2, with D unresolved. CDR3 length equals 15 residues. Germline CDR1 is SNHLY and CDR2 is FYNNEI. Trimming shortened V by 6 bases and J by 4 bases, and 18 bases separated the two germline ends. In nucleotides, the CDR3 is TGTGCCAGCAGAGAGGAGGGAGGCTCTCGCTATGGCTACACCTTC. Translated: CASREEGGSRYGYTF.

This clone was picked up a small number of times. V usage is TRBV9 and J usage is TRBJ2-3; 12 nucleotides match TRBD2. J was trimmed by 5 bases and V by 4 bases; bases with no gene match: 5. The CDR3 contains 15 residues. Germline lookup yields CDR1 SGDLS and CDR2 YYNGEE. Here the CDR3 reads CASSMTSGRLDTQYF. CDR3 nucleotide sequence: TGTGCCAGCAGCATGACTAGCGGGAGACTAGATACGCAGTATTTT.

The V call is TRBV5-1, the J call TRBJ2-5; D perhaps matches TRBD2 (6 bases). Trimming cost V 0 bases and J 1 base, with 10 bases left between them. Germline CDR1 is SGHRS and CDR2 is YFSETQ. This CDR3 has 15 residues. The CDR3 DNA is TGCGCCAGCAGCTTGGGCGGGGAGTCCCAAGAGACCCAGTACTTC. This encodes CASSLGGESQETQYF.

This clone showed up just a few times. The V gene is TRBV9, the J gene TRBJ2-5, with 9 bases lining up with TRBD2. Germline lookup yields CDR1 SGDLS and CDR2 YYNGEE. V gave up 0 bases and J gave up 4 bases; unmatched junction bases: 13. This CDR3 contains 18 residues. The CDR3 reads CASSVGASGAPGGETQYF. The CDR3 DNA reads as TGTGCCAGCAGCGTAGGGGCTAGCGGGGCGCCGGGAGGAGAGACCCAGTACTTC.

A few counts support this clone. The chain is built from TRBV20-1 and TRBJ2-7; 7 bases are shared with TRBD2. The V gene end was trimmed by 0 bases and the J gene end by 8 bases; junction bases not matched to a gene: 1. Germline V gives CDR1 DFQATT, CDR2 SNEGSKA (reference sequence). CDR3 size: 11 residues. The CDR3 bases are TGCAGTGCTAGAGAGGGGACTAAGCAGTACTTC. Translating gives CSAREGTKQYF.

A few counts support this clone. This chain links TRBV2 with TRBJ1-5, with D unclear. The CDR3 is made up of 13 amino acids. Trimming took off 6 bases at V and 6 bases at J, with 12 bases between the two ends. Germline V gene lookup returns CDR1 SNHLY and CDR2 FYNNEI. The CDR3 nucleotides are TGTGCCAGCAGGTCGGGGTTAGGTCAGCCCCAGCATTTT. Translating it yields CASRSGLGQPQHF.

The chain carries TRBV27 and TRBJ2-7, with D possibly matching TRBD2 (5 bases). This CDR3 region has 13 residues. From germline, CDR1 is MNHEY and CDR2 SMNVEV (reference sequence). Trimming shortened V by 4 bases and J by 6 bases, and 13 bases separated the two germline ends. CDR3 sequence: CASSWSEEFEQYF. The CDR3 DNA is TGTGCCAGCAGTTGGTCGGAGGAGTTCGAGCAGTACTTC.

V is TRBV11-2 and J is TRBJ1-1, with TRBD1 matching 10 bases. The CDR3 covers 15 residues. Germline values: CDR1 SGHAT, CDR2 FQNNGV. J gave up 5 bases and V 6 bases, and 9 bases lay outside the gene matches. CDR3 amino acids: CASRRPGTGATEAFF. The CDR3 bases are TGTGCCAGCAGACGACCTGGGACAGGGGCGACTGAAGCTTTCTTT. The whole variable domain, filled in from reference TRBV11-2 and TRBJ1-1, reads EAGVAQSPRYKIIEKRQSVAFWCNPISGHATLYWYQQILGQGPKLLIQFQNNGVVDDSQLPKDRFSAERLKGVDSTLKIQPAKLEDSAVYLCASRRPGTGATEAFFGQGTRLTVV.

This clone was observed a handful of times. The V and J genes are TRBV5-1 and TRBJ2-5; a possible D gene is TRBD1 (5 bases). The CDR3 is 13 amino acids. V gave up 4 bases and J gave up 4 bases, with 11 bases separating them. CDR1 SGHRS and CDR2 YFSETQ come from the germline V gene. CDR3 sequence reads: CASSTQGGETQYF. The CDR3 DNA reads as TGCGCCAGCAGCACCCAGGGTGGAGAGACCCAGTACTTC.

The chain recombines TRBV11-2 with TRBJ2-1; possibly TRBD2 for D (7 bases). Germline assignment: CDR1 SGHAT and CDR2 FQNNGV. CDR3 length: 14 amino acids. V lost 4 bases, J lost 6 bases, and 13 bases lay in between. The CDR3 reads CASSSPGGLNEQFF. The CDR3 region has the DNA TGTGCCAGCAGCTCCCCGGGGGGCCTCAATGAGCAGTTCTTC.

This clone was found a few times. The rearrangement uses TRBV29-1 and TRBJ2-1; 8 bases are shared with TRBD1. CDR1 and CDR2 (germline): SQVTM, ANQGSEA. CDR3 length: 13 residues. V trimming: 6 bases; J trimming: 5 bases; junction bases outside the gene matches: 6. The DNA of the CDR3 is TGCAGCGTCGAACAGGGGGGACACAATGAGCAGTTCTTC. This sequence encodes CSVEQGGHNEQFF.

The rearrangement joins TRBV19 to TRBJ2-7; 8 bases line up with TRBD1. This CDR3 has 16 residues. Trimming removed 6 bases from V and 5 bases from J; junction bases left unmatched: 15. Germline V lookup: CDR1 LNHDA, CDR2 SQIVND (reference sequence). The CDR3 reads CASRPDRGPRVDEQYF. CDR3 in DNA: TGTGCCAGTAGGCCCGACAGGGGCCCACGGGTGGACGAGCAGTACTTC.

The chain employs TRBV18 and TRBJ2-1; D ambiguous. Per germline, CDR1 KGHSH and CDR2 LQKENI. V lost 3 bases, J lost 0 bases, and 9 bases lay in between. This CDR3 spans 15 amino acids. The CDR3 sequence is CASSPTSSSYNEQFF. CDR3 DNA: TGTGCCAGCTCACCGACATCGAGCTCCTACAATGAGCAGTTCTTC. Complete variable domain (other parts from reference TRBV18 and TRBJ2-1): NAGVMQNPRHLVRRRGQEARLRCSPMKGHSHVYWYRQLPEEGLKFMVYLQKENIIDESGMPKERFSAEFPKEGPSILRIQQVVRGDSAAYFCASSPTSSSYNEQFFGPGTRLTVL.

The genes are TRBV20-1 and TRBJ2-7; D is unresolved. Between the trimmed V and J ends, which lost 3 bases and 7 bases, there was a span of 10 bases. This CDR3 is built from 11 residues. Germline CDR1 and CDR2: DFQATT and SNEGSKA (reference sequence). The CDR3 is CSASGVNEQYF. The CDR3 region has the DNA TGCAGTGCTAGCGGTGTAAATGAGCAGTACTTC.

The rearrangement uses TRBV6-5 and TRBJ1-2, with D perhaps TRBD1 (5 bases). The CDR3 loop spans 13 amino acids. CDR1 and CDR2 from the germline V gene are MNHEY and SVGAGI. Trimming stripped 6 bases from V and 3 bases from J, with 11 bases between. The DNA of the CDR3 is TGTGCCAGCAGCCATGGGGCCCACTATGGCTACACCTTC. This sequence encodes CASSHGAHYGYTF.